This is a list of T cell receptor beta chains from one sample in a study of Ad26.COV2.S vaccination and SARS-CoV-2 variants. Libraries were prepared by immunoSEQ multiplex PCR; TCRdb keeps only in-frame clonotypes and omits some of them. The data contain fewer than 900,000 clones, more than 70% of them singletons. This specimen was peripheral blood, taken in a trial of Ad26.COV2.S vaccine versus placebo. All receptors derive from a person aged 18-60 years who received the Ad26.COV2.S COVID-19 vaccine or a placebo. Both conserved end residues are part of each CDR3. D genes are given only for firm matches. Clone size is shown for a subset of rows, as once, few, many or a class of expanded clone.

TRBJ2-7	-	-	TRBV11-2	TGTGCCAGCAGCTTTACCGGGACAATCTACGAGCAGTACTTC	CASSFTGTIYEQYF
TRBJ1-2	-	-	TRBV30	TGTGCCTGGATCAAGTATGAGGGCTATGGCTACACCTTC	CAWIKYEGYGYTF
TRBJ2-1	once	TRBD2	TRBV7-9	TGTGCCAGCAGCTCCGCCGGGGGACTAGCGGGGAGCAATGAGCAGTTCTTC	CASSSAGGLAGSNEQFF
TRBJ1-5	-	TRBD1	TRBV6-5	TGTGCCAGCACCTTGGACAGGGAGATCAGTCAGCCCCAGCATTTT	CASTLDREISQPQHF
TRBJ2-2	-	TRBD1	TRBV10-1	TGCGCCAGTCAGGGGGAGAACACCGGGGAGCTGTTTTTT	CASQGENTGELFF
TRBJ1-6	-	-	TRBV6-1	TGTGCCAGCAGTGTCTCGGGCAGGCCAAACTATAATTCACCCCTCCACTTT	CASSVSGRPNYNSPLHF
TRBJ2-7	-	-	TRBV11-2	TGTGCCAGCAGCTTAGTAAAGGGGACCCGTGGCGAGCAGTACTTC	CASSLVKGTRGEQYF
TRBJ2-3	-	-	TRBV5-1	TGCGCCAGCAGCTCTACGGGCCCAGATACGCAGTATTTT	CASSSTGPDTQYF
TRBJ1-5	-	-	TRBV19	TGTGCCACAACGGTCTCAGGCCCCCGGTGGGATCAGCCCCAGCATTTT	CATTVSGPRWDQPQHF
TRBJ1-6	few	-	TRBV2	TGTGCCAGGTCCCAGGGGACTAATTCACCCCTCCACTTT	CARSQGTNSPLHF